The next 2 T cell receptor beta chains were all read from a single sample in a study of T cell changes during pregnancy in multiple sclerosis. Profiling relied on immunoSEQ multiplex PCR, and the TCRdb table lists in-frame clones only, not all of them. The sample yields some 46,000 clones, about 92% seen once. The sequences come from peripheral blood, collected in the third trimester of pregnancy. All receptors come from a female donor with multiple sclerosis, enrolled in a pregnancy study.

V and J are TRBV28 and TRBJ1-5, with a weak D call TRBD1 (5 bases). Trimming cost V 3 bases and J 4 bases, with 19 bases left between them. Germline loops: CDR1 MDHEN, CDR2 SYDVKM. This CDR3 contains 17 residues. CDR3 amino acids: CASSFGGRANLNQPQHF. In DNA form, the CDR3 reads TGTGCCAGCAGTTTCGGGGGACGGGCGAACTTAAATCAGCCCCAGCATTTT.

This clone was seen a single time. The CDR3 DNA sequence: TGCGCCAGCAGCCAAGACCAGGCGGGAGGCTATGAGCAGTTCTTC. Its translation is CASSQDQAGGYEQFF. The rearrangement uses TRBV4-3 and TRBJ2-1, with 8 bases identical to TRBD2. The germline V gene encodes CDR1 LGHNA and CDR2 YSLEER. The CDR3 is 15 residues long. With V trimmed by 0 bases and J by 8 bases, 6 bases remained unmatched.